These T cell receptor beta chains were read from a single sample in a study of shared clonotypes between healthy human individuals. Method: immunoSEQ multiplex PCR; TCRdb's copy keeps in-frame clones and lacks some. The repertoire has under 2.5 million clones, around 93% of them found once; the top ten carry roughly 0.34%. The sequencing sample was made of naive CD4+ T cells from PBMCs. The receptor set was obtained from a man younger than 30 in good health. Some clones in this sample may be carry-over from other donors' samples. CDR3s leave out the opening cysteine and the closing phenylalanine or tryptophan.

>TRBV29-1
SVKGLGTDTQY
>TRBV5-4
ASSPNSGTSNEQY
>TRBV6-1
ASSGGTSGVLAETQY
>TRBV5-1
ASNPERVYNEQF
>TRBV2
ASSPDRGYNEQF
>TRBV20-1
SARRGELF
>TRBV5-1
ASTPAGTSSSEQY
>TRBV25-1
ASSDGWLSSGANVLT
>TRBV28
ASSSHRSTNQPQH
>TRBV29-1
SVEPQGGGYT
>TRBV27
ASRGPAGANVLT
>TRBV19
ASSIKTGVYNEQF
>TRBV9
ASSVGWGGALYEQY
>TRBV19
ASSSSGRALDTQY
>TRBV4-3
ASSQLTGLTEAF